The rows below give T cell receptor beta chains drawn from one sample of a study of OX40 agonist ivuxolimab in advanced cancers. The protocol was immunoSEQ multiplex PCR, while the TCRdb copy is restricted to in-frame clones and leaves out a portion. The sample consists of 55,000 to 75,000 clones, around four fifths of them appearing once. The sequences come from CD4+ or CD8+ T cells sorted from blood, collected in a trial of the OX40 agonist ivuxolimab. Receptor source: an adult with an advanced solid tumor such as melanoma, head and neck, liver or kidney cancer. The CDR3 runs from the conserved cysteine through the conserved F or W. The order of the fields is D gene, V gene, clone size, J gene, CDR3 DNA, CDR3 protein. A D gene is named only where the DNA matches it firmly. The size of a clone is reported for some rows only, either as once, few or many, or as a class for expanded clones.

TRBD2,TRBV5-1,-,TRBJ2-7,TGCGCCAGCAGCTTGGTCGCGGGGGCGACAGGTCTCACTAGCGGACGCTACGAGCAGTACTTC,CASSLVAGATGLTSGRYEQYF
TRBD1,TRBV11-3,-,TRBJ2-3,TGTGCCAGCAGCTTATGGGACAGGGGGCATGAAGATACGCAGTATTTT,CASSLWDRGHEDTQYF
-,TRBV5-1,-,TRBJ1-5,TGCGCCGGCAGTGGCGGTAGCAATCAGCCCCAGCATTTT,CAGSGGSNQPQHF
-,TRBV4-1,-,TRBJ2-5,TGCGCCAGCAGCCAAGGCCGGGAGCTAGGGACCCAGTACTTC,CASSQGRELGTQYF
TRBD2,TRBV5-4,-,TRBJ2-1,TGTGCCAGCAGCTTGTTCACTAGCGGGGGCTTTTCCTACAATGAGCAGTTCTTC,CASSLFTSGGFSYNEQFF
-,TRBV5-4,-,TRBJ2-5,TGTGCCAGCAGCTTGGGACAGACCCAGTACTTC,CASSLGQTQYF
TRBD1,TRBV6-5,-,TRBJ2-3,TGTGCCAGCACCAACAGGGGCGGTGGCACAGATACGCAGTATTTT,CASTNRGGGTDTQYF
TRBD2,TRBV18,-,TRBJ2-1,TGTGCCAGCTCACCGGGACTAGCGGGGTCCAATGAGCAGTTCTTC,CASSPGLAGSNEQFF
-,TRBV6-1,-,TRBJ1-4,TGTGCCAGCACCAGGGAGGTTAATGAAAAACTGTTTTTT,CASTREVNEKLFF
-,TRBV2,-,TRBJ2-1,TGTGCCAGCAATACCCCCTTCCCAACCTACAATGAGCAGTTCTTC,CASNTPFPTYNEQFF
TRBD1,TRBV10-1,-,TRBJ1-4,TGCGCCAGCAGCCCTGGGACAGGGGGTAAAAAACTGTTTTTT,CASSPGTGGKKLFF
TRBD2,TRBV5-6,once,TRBJ2-7,TGTGCCAGCAGCTTGATTCGACTAGCGGGGACTTCCTACTCCTACGAGCAGTACTTC,CASSLIRLAGTSYSYEQYF
TRBD1,TRBV5-1,-,TRBJ1-1,TGCGCCAGCAGCAGAAACAGGGGCGGGAACACTGAAGCTTTCTTT,CASSRNRGGNTEAFF
-,TRBV29-1,-,TRBJ1-1,TGCAGCGGCCTCCCATGGGGCACTGAAGCTTTCTTT,CSGLPWGTEAFF